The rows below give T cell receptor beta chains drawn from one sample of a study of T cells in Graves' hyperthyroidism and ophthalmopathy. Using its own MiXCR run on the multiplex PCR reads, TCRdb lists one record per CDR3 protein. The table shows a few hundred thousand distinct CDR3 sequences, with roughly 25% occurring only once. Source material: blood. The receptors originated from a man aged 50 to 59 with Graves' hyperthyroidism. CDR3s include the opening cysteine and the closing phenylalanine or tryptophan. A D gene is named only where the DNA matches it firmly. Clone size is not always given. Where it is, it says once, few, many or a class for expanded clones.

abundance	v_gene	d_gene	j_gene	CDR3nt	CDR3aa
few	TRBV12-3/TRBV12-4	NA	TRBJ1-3	TGTGCCAGCAGACCCGACCAGGAGAGCAGAAACACCATATATTTT	CASRPDQESRNTIYF
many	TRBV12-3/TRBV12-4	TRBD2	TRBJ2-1	TGTGCCAGCAGTTTAGCGCTAGCGGGGGGGGTAGGGGAGCAGTTCTTC	CASSLALAGGVGEQFF
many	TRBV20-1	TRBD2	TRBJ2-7	TGCAGTGCTAGAGGACTAGCGGGCTACGAGCAGTACTTC	CSARGLAGYEQYF
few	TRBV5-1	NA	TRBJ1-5	TGCGCCAGCAGCCCGATGGGGGCCAATCAGCCCCAGCATTTT	CASSPMGANQPQHF
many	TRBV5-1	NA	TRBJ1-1	TGCGCCAGCAGCACCACAGGCTCTGAAGCTTTCTTT	CASSTTGSEAFF
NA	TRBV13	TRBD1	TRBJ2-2	TGTGCCAGCAGCTTAGGGCTGGGACAGGGGAACACCGGGGAGCTGTTTTTT	CASSLGLGQGNTGELFF
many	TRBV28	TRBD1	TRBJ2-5	TGTGCCAGCACCTGGGGCAGGGGGCTCCGGTCCCAGTACTTC	CASTWGRGLRSQYF
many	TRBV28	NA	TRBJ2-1	TGTGCCAGCAGTTTAAAAAGCGGTTTCGGCCGCCAGAGCTCCTACAATGAGCAGTTCTTC	CASSLKSGFGRQSSYNEQFF
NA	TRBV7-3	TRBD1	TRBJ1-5	TGTGCCAGCAGCGCATACTATCCCCGTATCCCCGGGACAGGGGACTTCAATCAGCCCCAGCATTTT	CASSAYYPRIPGTGDFNQPQHF
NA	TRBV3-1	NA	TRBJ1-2	TGTGCCAGCAGCCAAGATCTAACCTATGGCTACACCTTC	CASSQDLTYGYTF
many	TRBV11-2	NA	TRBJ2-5	TGTGCCAGCAGCCGAACTCGGATGAGCGAGGAGACCCAGTACTTC	CASSRTRMSEETQYF
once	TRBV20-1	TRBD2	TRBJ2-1	TGCAGTGCTAGAGTGACCTATAAGACTAGCGGAGGGGGTGAGCAGTTCTTC	CSARVTYKTSGGGEQFF
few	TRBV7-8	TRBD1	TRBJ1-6	TGTGCCAGCAGACGACAACCGGGACAGAATAATTCACCCCTCCACTTT	CASRRQPGQNNSPLHF
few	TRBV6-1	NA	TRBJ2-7	TGTGCCAGCAGCCATAGGGACATCGATGCCTACGAGCAGTACTTC	CASSHRDIDAYEQYF
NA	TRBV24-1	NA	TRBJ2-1	TGTGCCACCAGCTTACCCGCTAGCGACGGCAATGAGCAGTTCTTC	CATSLPASDGNEQFF
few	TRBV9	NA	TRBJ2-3	TGTGCCAGCAGCGTAGGTGTGGGGGGCACAGATACGCAGTATTTT	CASSVGVGGTDTQYF
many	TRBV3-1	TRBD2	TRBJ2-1	TGTGCCAGCAGCCCCACTAGCGGACCCAATGAGCAGTTCTTC	CASSPTSGPNEQFF
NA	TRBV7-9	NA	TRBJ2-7	TGTGCCAGCAGCTTAACGGAATCCTACGAGCAGTACTTC	CASSLTESYEQYF
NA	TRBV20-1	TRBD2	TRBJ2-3	TGCAGTGCTATACTAGCGGGAGGGCCCTCGGATACGCAGTATTTT	CSAILAGGPSDTQYF
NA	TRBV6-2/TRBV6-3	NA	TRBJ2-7	TGTGCCAGCAGCCCTGCTGCCTACGAGCAGTACTTC	CASSPAAYEQYF
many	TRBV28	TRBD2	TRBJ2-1	TGTGCCAGCAGGCCAGAGGGACTAGCGGGAGGGAACAATGAGCAGTTCTTC	CASRPEGLAGGNNEQFF
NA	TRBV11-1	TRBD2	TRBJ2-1	TGTGCCAGCAGGACCGGGACTAGCGGGAGCCCCCACAATGAGCAGTTCTTC	CASRTGTSGSPHNEQFF